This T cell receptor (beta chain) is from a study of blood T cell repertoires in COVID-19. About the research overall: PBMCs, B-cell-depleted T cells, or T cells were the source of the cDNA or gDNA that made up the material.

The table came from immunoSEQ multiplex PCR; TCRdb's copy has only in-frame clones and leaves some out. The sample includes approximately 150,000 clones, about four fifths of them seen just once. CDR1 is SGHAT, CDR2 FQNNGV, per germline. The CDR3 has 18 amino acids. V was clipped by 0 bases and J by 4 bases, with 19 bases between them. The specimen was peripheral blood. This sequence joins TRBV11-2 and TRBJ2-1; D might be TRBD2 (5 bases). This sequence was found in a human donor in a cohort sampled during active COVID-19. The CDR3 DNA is TGTGCCAGCAGCTTAGATAGGATCAGCGGCAAGGGTTACAATGAGCAGTTCTTC. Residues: CASSLDRISGKGYNEQFF.